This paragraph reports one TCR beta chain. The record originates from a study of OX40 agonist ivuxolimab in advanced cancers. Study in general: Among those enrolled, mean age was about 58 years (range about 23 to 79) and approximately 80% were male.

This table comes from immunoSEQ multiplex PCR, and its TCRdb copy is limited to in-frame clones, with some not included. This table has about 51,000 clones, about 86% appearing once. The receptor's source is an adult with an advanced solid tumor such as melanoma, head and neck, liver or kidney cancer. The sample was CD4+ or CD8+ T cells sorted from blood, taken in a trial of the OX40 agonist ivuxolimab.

The DNA of the CDR3 is TGTGCCAGCAGCCCTGGGGGGAGCAATCAGCCCCAGCATTTT. It specifies CASSPGGSNQPQHF. The V and J genes are TRBV11-2 and TRBJ1-5, with D possibly being TRBD1 (5 bases). Trimming pared 5 bases from V and 1 base from J, leaving 9 bases between. The CDR3 is 14 amino acids. Germline V gene data show CDR1 as SGHAT and CDR2 as FQNNGV.